The 6 T cell receptor beta chains in this list originate from one sample, sequenced in a study of shared clonotypes between healthy human individuals. Clones were read by immunoSEQ multiplex PCR, and TCRdb kept only the in-frame ones, dropping some. There are fewer than 600,000 clones in the sample; around 78% occur only once, and around 12% lies in the top ten. Specimen: PBMCs. The receptors were sampled from a middle-aged woman in good health. Some clones in this sample may be carry-over from other donors' samples.

As for this clone: A read error may account for a junction end that differs from germline. The J gene is TRBJ2-1, the V gene TRBV2; 11 bases match TRBD2. Germline V gene data show CDR1 as SNHLY and CDR2 as FYNNEI. This CDR3 comprises 15 residues. Here the CDR3 reads CTSSLLAGVGNEQFF. CDR3 in DNA: TGTACCAGCAGCCTACTAGCGGGAGTTGGTAATGAGCAGTTCTTC. Combining the CDR3 with reference TRBV2 and TRBJ2-1 gives the whole variable domain EPEVTQTPSHQVTQMGQEVILRCVPISNHLYFYWYRQILGQKVEFLVSFYNNEISEKSEIFDDQFSVERPDGSNFTLKIRSTKLEDSAMYFCTSSLLAGVGNEQFFGPGTRLTVL.

This clone was observed a few times. The chain uses TRBV5-4 and TRBJ2-1; possible D gene TRBD2, 5 bases. Trimming stripped 1 base from V and 2 bases from J, with 7 bases between. The CDR3 contains 14 residues. CDR1 is SGHNT, CDR2 YYREEE, per germline (reference sequence). CDR3 sequence reads: CASSLTSTYNEQFF. The CDR3 DNA is TGTGCCAGCAGCTTGACTAGTACCTACAATGAGCAGTTCTTC.

With respect to this clone: This may stem from a read error, because a much larger clone lies one nucleotide away. The sample contains more than one DNA sequence encoding this CDR3. This chain links TRBV28 with TRBJ2-1; D not certain. Germline V gene sequence: CDR1 MDHEN, CDR2 SYDVKM. This CDR3 region has 11 residues. V shed 6 bases and J shed 4 bases, with 4 bases lying between them. The CDR3 loop reads CASSRYNEQFF. The CDR3 bases are TGTGCCAGCAGCCGGTACAATGAGCAGTTCTTC.

V is TRBV7-3 and J is TRBJ2-7; 14 nucleotides agree with TRBD2. The CDR3 runs to 15 residues. With V trimmed by 5 bases and J by 6 bases, 6 bases remained unmatched. Germline V gene sequence: CDR1 SGHTA, CDR2 FQGTGA. The CDR3 bases are TGTGCCAGCAGCAGCGGGACTAGCGGGAGTCTCGAGCAGTACTTC. Encoded protein: CASSSGTSGSLEQYF.

The rearrangement links TRBV7-9 to TRBJ2-1; possibly TRBD1 for D (5 bases). The V end lost 7 bases, the J end lost 9 bases, and 25 bases lay between the germline ends. Germline V lookup: CDR1 SEHNR, CDR2 FQNEAQ (reference sequence). This CDR3 is 16 amino acids long. This chain's CDR3 is CASTQFGAGRDPEQFF. The CDR3 region has the DNA TGTGCCAGCACCCAGTTTGGGGCCGGTAGGGATCCTGAGCAGTTCTTC.

On this clone itself: Other DNA sequences of this sample code for an identical CDR3. The chain uses TRBV5-1 and TRBJ2-1, with D perhaps assigned TRBD1 or TRBD2 (5 bases each). The germline V and J ends were trimmed by 0 bases and 4 bases, with 14 bases remaining between them. The CDR3 runs to 16 residues. From germline, CDR1 is SGHRS and CDR2 YFSETQ. The CDR3 nucleotides are TGCGCCAGCAGCTTGGCGCCTCGGGACGGATACAATGAGCAGTTCTTC. It is translated as CASSLAPRDGYNEQFF.